This TCR beta chain is from a study of blood T cell repertoires in COVID-19. As for the study in general: Sites across the United States, Italy and Spain contributed samples from acute and convalescent COVID-19. Nucleic acid was either cDNA or gDNA, and it came from T cells, B-cell-depleted T cells, or PBMCs.

V lost 3 bases, J lost 6 bases, and 6 bases lay in between. CDR1 is LGHDT and CDR2 is YNNKEL in the germline V gene (reference sequence). This CDR3 has 12 residues. In the original workflow: Nucleated cell counts were estimated from reference gene primer amplification. Method: immunoSEQ multiplex PCR; TCRdb's copy keeps in-frame clones and lacks some. The D gene and trimming were derived from the DNA, and the V and J assignments and clone size from that table. The data hold around 200,000 clones, with about four fifths observed a single time. V usage is TRBV3-1 (or the pseudogene TRBV3-2) and J usage is TRBJ2-1; D is uncertain. This receptor was identified in a woman older than 75 with acute or convalescent COVID-19. The sequencing sample was made of peripheral blood. This chain's CDR3 is CASSHGPNEQFF. CDR3 DNA sequence: TGTGCCAGCAGCCACGGTCCCAATGAGCAGTTCTTC.